Shown below are 20 T cell receptor beta chains from a single sample sequenced in a study of OX40 agonist ivuxolimab in advanced cancers. TCRdb keeps only in-frame clones here, not all; method: immunoSEQ multiplex PCR. The sample records about 62,000 clones, 84% being singletons. The material was CD4+ or CD8+ T cells sorted from blood, obtained in a trial of the OX40 agonist ivuxolimab. All receptors come from an adult with an advanced solid tumor such as melanoma, head and neck, liver or kidney cancer.

The V gene is TRBV6-1, the J gene TRBJ2-1, with D possibly being TRBD1 (6 bases). The CDR3 is made up of 14 amino acids. The germline V gene has CDR1 MNHNS and CDR2 SASEGT. Trimming left V 7 bases short and J 2 bases short, with 12 bases between. In nucleotides, the CDR3 is TGTGCCAGCATTCCCCAGGGGCCCTACAATGAGCAGTTCTTC. It yields the protein CASIPQGPYNEQFF.

The V and J genes are TRBV11-2 and TRBJ2-5, with 9 bases matching TRBD2. This CDR3 spans 15 amino acids. The germline gives CDR1 SGHAT, CDR2 FQNNGV. V lost 3 bases to trimming and J lost 5 bases; unmatched junction nucleotides: 7. CDR3 loop: CASSFNPGLAETQYF. The CDR3, as DNA: TGTGCCAGCAGCTTCAACCCGGGACTAGCTGAGACCCAGTACTTC.

The rearrangement uses TRBV9 and TRBJ2-2, with D unresolved. The CDR3 contains 13 residues. Per germline, CDR1 SGDLS and CDR2 YYNGEE. Deletions cut 4 bases from V and 5 bases from J, with 9 bases between. CDR3 residues: CASSSFGTGELFF. The CDR3 bases are TGTGCCAGCAGCTCCTTCGGGACCGGGGAGCTGTTTTTT.

This clone was counted only a few times. This chain links TRBV11-2 with TRBJ2-2, with D hard to call. The CDR3 covers 16 residues. Trimming shortened V by 0 bases and J by 6 bases, and 14 bases separated the two germline ends. Germline loops: CDR1 SGHAT, CDR2 FQNNGV. CDR3 bases: TGTGCCAGCAGCTTAGATCAGGCCTTCACGGCCGGGGAGCTGTTTTTT. It is translated as CASSLDQAFTAGELFF.

This clone has only a few counts. V is TRBV11-2 and J is TRBJ1-4; 7 bases map to TRBD1. V lost 4 bases, J lost 8 bases, and 19 bases stayed unmatched. The CDR3 totals 18 residues. The germline CDR1 and CDR2 sequences are SGHAT and FQNNGV. CDR3 in amino acids: CASSSATGLELLYEKLFF. In DNA form, the CDR3 reads TGTGCCAGCAGCTCGGCGACAGGGCTAGAGCTCTTATACGAAAAACTGTTTTTT.

This chain connects TRBV19 to TRBJ1-2; possible D gene TRBD1, 6 bases. The germline V gene encodes CDR1 LNHDA and CDR2 SQIVND (reference sequence). With 2 bases removed from V and 0 bases from J, the gap between germline ends came to 16 bases. The CDR3 length is 17 residues. This CDR3 is CASSIRSGTTANYGYTF. Here the CDR3 DNA reads TGTGCCAGTAGTATAAGGAGTGGGACAACGGCTAACTATGGCTACACCTTC.

The rearrangement joins TRBV7-9 to TRBJ1-4; D is unclear. This CDR3 is built from 12 residues. The germline V gene has CDR1 SEHNR and CDR2 FQNEAQ (reference sequence). Trimming took off 5 bases at V and 3 bases at J, with 4 bases between the two ends. As DNA, the CDR3 is TGTGCCAGCAGCCGATCTAATGAAAAACTGTTTTTT. Amino acids: CASSRSNEKLFF.

This clone was seen only once. DNA for the CDR3: TGTGCCAGCAGCGTAGTCCCGAGAAACACCGGGGAGCTGTTTTTT. Protein product: CASSVVPRNTGELFF. The chain uses TRBV9 and TRBJ2-2; D call uncertain. V was pared by 0 bases and J by 2 bases, with 8 bases between. Germline CDR1 is SGDLS and CDR2 is YYNGEE. The CDR3 is 15 residues long.

Written as DNA, the CDR3 is TGTGCCAGCAGCTTCCGGGGCCAAGAGACCCAGTACTTC. Translated: CASSFRGQETQYF. The genes are TRBV5-6 and TRBJ2-5; possibly TRBD2 for D (5 bases). V was trimmed by 2 bases and J by 1 base, leaving 6 bases between them. Germline V lookup: CDR1 SGHDT, CDR2 YYEEEE. This CDR3 contains 13 residues. The full variable domain, rest sourced from reference TRBV5-6 and TRBJ2-5, is DAGVTQSPTHLIKTRGQQVTLRCSPKSGHDTVSWYQQALGQGPQFIFQYYEEEERQRGNFPDRFSGHQFPNYSSELNVNALLLGDSALYLCASSFRGQETQYFGPGTRLLVL.

The chain has TRBV28 and TRBJ2-3; D remains ambiguous. CDR1 is MDHEN, CDR2 SYDVKM, per germline. This CDR3 region has 12 residues. V was clipped by 6 bases and J by 4 bases, with 8 bases between them. CDR3 loop: CASREAPDTQYF. CDR3 nucleotides: TGTGCCAGCAGGGAAGCCCCAGATACGCAGTATTTT.

This chain joins TRBV5-5 and TRBJ2-1, with D possibly matching TRBD2 (5 bases). This CDR3 region has 14 residues. The germline V gene encodes CDR1 SGHKS and CDR2 YYEKEE (reference sequence). The V end lost 4 bases, the J end lost 4 bases, and 12 bases lay between the germline ends. CDR3 sequence (DNA): TGTGCCAGCAGCCTGGACTCGTCTTACAATGAGCAGTTCTTC. Translated, it gives CASSLDSSYNEQFF. The whole variable domain, filled in from reference TRBV5-5 and TRBJ2-1, reads DAGVTQSPTHLIKTRGQQVTLRCSPISGHKSVSWYQQVLGQGPQFIFQYYEKEERGRGNFPDRFSARQFPNYSSELNVNALLLGDSALYLCASSLDSSYNEQFFGPGTRLTVL.

The chain has TRBV9 and TRBJ1-6; the D is unclear. V was pared by 3 bases and J by 6 bases, with 10 bases between. This CDR3 contains 14 residues. CDR1 and CDR2 (germline): SGDLS, YYNGEE. The CDR3 bases are TGTGCCAGCAGCGCCGGGCTTCTTAATTCACCCCTCCACTTT. It translates to CASSAGLLNSPLHF.

CDR3 sequence (DNA): TGTGCCAGTAGTATGACGCCGACAGGGAATAAATTGAAAGCTTTCTTT. Translated, it gives CASSMTPTGNKLKAFF. The chain uses TRBV19 and TRBJ1-1; 7 bases are a match to TRBD1. V shed 3 bases and J 9 bases; nucleotides not matched to a gene: 16. The CDR3 is 16 amino acids. The germline V gene has CDR1 LNHDA and CDR2 SQIVND (reference sequence).

A few counts support this clone. The rearrangement joins TRBV7-9 to TRBJ1-1; possibly TRBD1 for D (5 bases). Between the trimmed V and J ends, which lost 7 bases and 0 bases, there was a span of 15 bases. The CDR3 extends over 15 amino acids. Germline V gene data show CDR1 as SEHNR and CDR2 as FQNEAQ (reference sequence). The CDR3 spells CASTAQGLMNTEAFF. For the CDR3, the DNA is TGTGCCAGCACCGCTCAGGGTCTTATGAACACTGAAGCTTTCTTT.

The gene calls are TRBV15 and TRBJ1-2; D not certain. Germline CDR1 LNHNV, CDR2 YYDKDF (reference sequence). Trimming cost V 0 bases and J 4 bases, with 9 bases left between them. The CDR3 extends over 14 amino acids. The CDR3 spells CATSRDLTAYGYTF. The CDR3, as DNA: TGTGCCACCAGCAGAGATTTAACAGCCTATGGCTACACCTTC.

The rearrangement uses TRBV9 and TRBJ2-1; D might be TRBD1 (6 bases). V lost 6 bases and J 0 bases, leaving 16 bases between the germline ends. This CDR3 contains 16 residues. CDR1 SGDLS and CDR2 YYNGEE come from the germline V gene. CDR3 in amino acids: CASTYGGSGSYNEQFF. Here the CDR3 DNA reads TGTGCCAGCACCTATGGGGGCTCAGGCTCCTACAATGAGCAGTTCTTC. The whole variable domain, remainder taken from reference TRBV9 and TRBJ2-1, is DSGVTQTPKHLITATGQRVTLRCSPRSGDLSVYWYQQSLDQGLQFLIQYYNGEERAKGNILERFSAQQFPDLHSELNLSSLELGDSALYFCASTYGGSGSYNEQFFGPGTRLTVL.

CDR3 coding DNA: TGTGCCAGCAGCTTGGAGCAGGGGAATGGCTACACCTTC. This encodes CASSLEQGNGYTF. The chain is built from TRBV5-4 and TRBJ1-2; the D gene is possibly TRBD1 (6 bases). The V end was cut by 0 bases, the J end by 6 bases, with 9 bases between. Germline V gives CDR1 SGHNT, CDR2 YYREEE (reference sequence). The CDR3 has 13 residues.

A remark on this clone: At one boundary the junction diverges from the germline segment, which might be a read error. CDR3 in amino acids: CALGDSVLGGYAF. In DNA form, the CDR3 reads TGTGCCTTGGGGGACAGCGTCTTGGGAGGCTACGCCTTC. V usage is TRBV19 and J usage is TRBJ1-2; TRBD1 agrees at 7 bases. The CDR3 is 13 residues long. Germline CDR1 LNHDA, CDR2 SQIVND (reference sequence).

This rearrangement joins TRBV19 to TRBJ1-1, with 7 bases that match TRBD1. Germline V gene lookup returns CDR1 LNHDA and CDR2 SQIVND (reference sequence). This CDR3 is 15 amino acids long. V shed 4 bases and J 0 bases; nucleotides not matched to a gene: 5. CDR3 nucleotides: TGTGCCAGTAGTACCAACAGGGGTCTGAACACTGAAGCTTTCTTT. Amino acids: CASSTNRGLNTEAFF. Together with reference TRBV19 and TRBJ1-1, the CDR3 gives the full variable domain: DGGITQSPKYLFRKEGQNVTLSCEQNLNHDAMYWYRQDPGQGLRLIYYSQIVNDFQKGDIAEGYSVSREKKESFPLTVTSAQKNPTAFYLCASSTNRGLNTEAFFGQGTRLTVV.

The gene calls are TRBV4-2 and TRBJ1-2, with a tentative D call TRBD1 (5 bases). The CDR3 sequence is 13 residues long. Trimming took off 3 bases at V and 8 bases at J, with 13 bases between the two ends. CDR1 and CDR2 from the germline V gene are LGHNA and YNFKEQ. This CDR3 reads CASSQGGRDGYTF. CDR3 DNA: TGTGCCAGCAGCCAGGGCGGCAGGGACGGCTACACCTTC.